These T cell receptor beta chains were read from a single sample in a study of blood T cell repertoires in COVID-19. Data came from immunoSEQ multiplex PCR; TCRdb stores just in-frame clones and leaves some out. The top ten clones hold approximately 16% of a sample with 90,000 to 130,000 clones, roughly 82% of them seen once. The sequenced sample was peripheral blood. Receptor source: a woman aged 60-75 years with acute or convalescent COVID-19. CDR3s include the opening cysteine and the closing phenylalanine or tryptophan.

v_gene: TRBV5-4
CDR3aa: CASSQGGSGNEQFF

v_gene: TRBV4-1
CDR3aa: CASSQTTGLDTNSPLHF

v_gene: TRBV7-2
CDR3aa: CASSFGRETPERFF

v_gene: TRBV24-1
CDR3aa: CATSDTRSGGADGYTF

v_gene: TRBV11-3
CDR3aa: CASSPAGYYGYTF

v_gene: TRBV2
CDR3aa: CASSRRGDGYTF

v_gene: TRBV29-1
CDR3aa: CSVMDGQFNSPLHF

v_gene: TRBV10-3
CDR3aa: CAISAGGGWQPQHF

v_gene: TRBV24-1
CDR3aa: CATSELGVDYGYTF

v_gene: TRBV9
CDR3aa: CASSVRSDGELFF

v_gene: TRBV6-1
CDR3aa: CASSEPSGHQPQHF

v_gene: TRBV28
CDR3aa: CASTRTGGANTGELFF

v_gene: TRBV7-9
CDR3aa: CASSLAQGSQETQYF

v_gene: TRBV28
CDR3aa: CASRRQGPETQYF

v_gene: TRBV19
CDR3aa: CASSIVEGGETQYF

v_gene: TRBV5-4
CDR3aa: CASSLNGDSTLGEAFF

v_gene: TRBV29-1
CDR3aa: CSVELAGAVQETQYF

v_gene: TRBV6-5
CDR3aa: CASSPGGTPDPELFF

v_gene: TRBV2
CDR3aa: CASSRDTPYEQYF

v_gene: TRBV5-5
CDR3aa: CASSLGPLRQGRYGYGYTF

v_gene: TRBV7-2
CDR3aa: CASSLSVAGGPDTQYF

v_gene: TRBV10-3
CDR3aa: CAISESRQGRNEKLFF

v_gene: TRBV2
CDR3aa: CASSEVPGGVYGYTF

v_gene: TRBV30
CDR3aa: CAWRVRGGTETQYF

v_gene: TRBV5-1
CDR3aa: CASSEDRGVDEQYF

v_gene: TRBV6-5
CDR3aa: CASRVSGGARDTQYF

v_gene: TRBV20-1
CDR3aa: CSAPLGDTIYF

v_gene: TRBV7-2
CDR3aa: CASSLTGGNEKLFF

v_gene: TRBV24-1
CDR3aa: CATSEDRVDQPQHF

v_gene: TRBV13
CDR3aa: CASSGRGVGPEAFF

v_gene: TRBV11-2
CDR3aa: CASSLEISQGQGTNQPQHF

v_gene: TRBV7-2
CDR3aa: CASSLVGTPVDNSPLHF

v_gene: TRBV5-1
CDR3aa: CASMAGFMNTEAFF

v_gene: TRBV4-3
CDR3aa: CASSQDTGGSYNEQFF

v_gene: TRBV19
CDR3aa: CASKDSGQGNTIYF

v_gene: TRBV12-5
CDR3aa: CASGWGGETDTQYF